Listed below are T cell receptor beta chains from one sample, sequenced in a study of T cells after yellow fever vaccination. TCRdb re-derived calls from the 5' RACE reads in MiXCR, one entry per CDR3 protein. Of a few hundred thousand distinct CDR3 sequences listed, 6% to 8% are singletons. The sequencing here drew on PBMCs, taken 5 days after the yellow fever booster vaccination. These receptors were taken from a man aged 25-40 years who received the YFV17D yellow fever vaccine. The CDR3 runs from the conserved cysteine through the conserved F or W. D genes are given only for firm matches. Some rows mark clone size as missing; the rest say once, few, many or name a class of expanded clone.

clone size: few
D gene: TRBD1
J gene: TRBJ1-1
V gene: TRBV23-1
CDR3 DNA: TGCGCCGGGACAGAAGAAGCTTTCTTT
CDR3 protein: CAGTEEAFF

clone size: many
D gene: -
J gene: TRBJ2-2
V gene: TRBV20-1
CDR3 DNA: TGCAGTGCTAGTCAGGGCGGGGAGCTGTTTTTT
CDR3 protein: CSASQGGELFF

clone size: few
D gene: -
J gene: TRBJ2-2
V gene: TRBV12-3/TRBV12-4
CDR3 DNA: TGTGCCAGCAGTTTTGAGGTCCTCCGGGGCACCGGGGAGCTGTTTTTT
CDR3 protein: CASSFEVLRGTGELFF

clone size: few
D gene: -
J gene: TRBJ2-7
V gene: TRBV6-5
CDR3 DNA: TGTGCCAGCAGTTACGAAGGGCCAGCACGCTACGAGCAGTACTTC
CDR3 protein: CASSYEGPARYEQYF

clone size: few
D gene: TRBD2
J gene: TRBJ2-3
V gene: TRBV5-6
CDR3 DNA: TGTGCCAGCAGCCTCAGGACTAGCGGGGGCACAGATACGCAGTATTTT
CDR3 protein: CASSLRTSGGTDTQYF

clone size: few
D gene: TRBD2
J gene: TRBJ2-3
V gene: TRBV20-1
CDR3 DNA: TGCAGTGCTTCGGGACTAGCGGGAGAACAAGATACGCAGTATTTT
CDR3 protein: CSASGLAGEQDTQYF

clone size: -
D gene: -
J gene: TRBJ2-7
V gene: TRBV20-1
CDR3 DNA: TGCAGTGCTACGCGAGGGGGCGAGCAGTACTTC
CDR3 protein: CSATRGGEQYF

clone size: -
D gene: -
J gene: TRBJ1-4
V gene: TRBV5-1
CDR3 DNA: TGCGCCAGCAGCGTGCTCAACGATGAAAAACTGTTTTTT
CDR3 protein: CASSVLNDEKLFF

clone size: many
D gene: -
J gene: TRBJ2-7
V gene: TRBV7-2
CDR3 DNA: TGTGCCAGCAGCAGAAGGGACGGTTCCTACGAGCAGTACTTC
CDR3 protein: CASSRRDGSYEQYF

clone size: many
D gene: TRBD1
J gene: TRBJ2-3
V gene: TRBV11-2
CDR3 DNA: TGTGCCAGCAGCTTAGCCGGGACAGGGTGGGATACGCAGTATTTT
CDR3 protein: CASSLAGTGWDTQYF

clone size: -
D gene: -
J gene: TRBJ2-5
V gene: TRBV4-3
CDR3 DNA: TGCGCCAGCAGCCAAGATCTTGCGGGGTTAGAGACCCAGTACTTC
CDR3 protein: CASSQDLAGLETQYF

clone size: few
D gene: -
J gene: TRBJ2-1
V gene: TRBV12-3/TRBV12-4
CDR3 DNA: TGTGCCAGCAGTCCCCTAGCGCAGGGGCTTGGTGAGCAGTTCTTC
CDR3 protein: CASSPLAQGLGEQFF

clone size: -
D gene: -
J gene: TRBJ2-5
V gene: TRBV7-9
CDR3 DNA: TGTGCCAGCAGTAGAGGGGGGAAAGAGACCCAGTACTTC
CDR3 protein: CASSRGGKETQYF

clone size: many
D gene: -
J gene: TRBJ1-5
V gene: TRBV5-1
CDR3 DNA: TGCGCCAGCAGCTTGGCCGGGCAGGGGAATCAGCCCCAGCATTTT
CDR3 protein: CASSLAGQGNQPQHF

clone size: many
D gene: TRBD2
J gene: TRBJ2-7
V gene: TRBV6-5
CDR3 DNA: TGTGCCAGCAGTTTCCGCCCGGGTCAGCGGGGCACCTACGAGCAGTACTTC
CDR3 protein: CASSFRPGQRGTYEQYF